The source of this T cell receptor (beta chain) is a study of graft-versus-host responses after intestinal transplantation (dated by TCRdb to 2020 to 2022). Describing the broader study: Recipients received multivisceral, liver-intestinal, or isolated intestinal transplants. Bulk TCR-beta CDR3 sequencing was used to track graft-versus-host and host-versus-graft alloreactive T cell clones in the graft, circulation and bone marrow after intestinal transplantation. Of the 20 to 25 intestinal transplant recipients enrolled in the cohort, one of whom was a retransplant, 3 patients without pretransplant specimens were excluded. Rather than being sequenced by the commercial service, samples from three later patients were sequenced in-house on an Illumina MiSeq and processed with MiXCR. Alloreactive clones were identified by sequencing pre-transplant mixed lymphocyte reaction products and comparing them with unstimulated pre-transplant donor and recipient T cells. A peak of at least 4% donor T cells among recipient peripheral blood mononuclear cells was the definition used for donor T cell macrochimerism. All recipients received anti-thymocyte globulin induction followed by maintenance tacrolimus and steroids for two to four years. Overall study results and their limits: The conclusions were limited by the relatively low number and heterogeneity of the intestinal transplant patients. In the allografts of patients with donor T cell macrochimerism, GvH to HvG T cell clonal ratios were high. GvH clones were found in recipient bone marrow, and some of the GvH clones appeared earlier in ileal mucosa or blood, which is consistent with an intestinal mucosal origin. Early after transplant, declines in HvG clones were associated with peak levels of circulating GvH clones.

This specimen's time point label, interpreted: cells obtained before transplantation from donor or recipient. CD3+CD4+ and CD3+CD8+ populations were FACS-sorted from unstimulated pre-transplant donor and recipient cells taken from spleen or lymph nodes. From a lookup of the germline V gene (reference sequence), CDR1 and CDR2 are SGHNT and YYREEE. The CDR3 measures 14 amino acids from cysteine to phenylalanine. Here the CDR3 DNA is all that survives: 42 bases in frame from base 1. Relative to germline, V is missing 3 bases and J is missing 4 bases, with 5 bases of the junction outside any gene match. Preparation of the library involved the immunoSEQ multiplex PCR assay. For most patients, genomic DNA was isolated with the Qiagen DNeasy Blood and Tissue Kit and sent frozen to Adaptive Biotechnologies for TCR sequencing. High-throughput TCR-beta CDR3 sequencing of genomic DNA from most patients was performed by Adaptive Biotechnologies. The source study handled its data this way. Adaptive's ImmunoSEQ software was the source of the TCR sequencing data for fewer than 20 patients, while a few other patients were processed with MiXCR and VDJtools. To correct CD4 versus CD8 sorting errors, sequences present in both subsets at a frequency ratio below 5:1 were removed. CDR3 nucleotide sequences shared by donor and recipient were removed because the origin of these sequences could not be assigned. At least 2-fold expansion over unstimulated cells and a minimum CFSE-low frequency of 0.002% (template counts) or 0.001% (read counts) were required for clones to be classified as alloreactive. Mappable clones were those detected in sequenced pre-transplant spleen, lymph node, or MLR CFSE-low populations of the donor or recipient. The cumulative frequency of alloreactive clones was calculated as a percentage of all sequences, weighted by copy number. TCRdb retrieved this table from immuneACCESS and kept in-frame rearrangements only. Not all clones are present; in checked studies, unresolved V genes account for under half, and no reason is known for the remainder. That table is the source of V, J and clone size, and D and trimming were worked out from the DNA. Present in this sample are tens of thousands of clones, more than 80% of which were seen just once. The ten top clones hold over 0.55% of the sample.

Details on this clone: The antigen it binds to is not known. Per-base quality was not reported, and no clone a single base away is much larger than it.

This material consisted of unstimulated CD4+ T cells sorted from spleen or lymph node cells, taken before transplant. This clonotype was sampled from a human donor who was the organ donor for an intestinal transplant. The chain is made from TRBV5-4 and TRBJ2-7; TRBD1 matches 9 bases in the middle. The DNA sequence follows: TGTGCCAGCAGCTCGGGACAGGGTCCTTACGAGCAGTACTTC. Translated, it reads CASSSGQGPYEQYF.